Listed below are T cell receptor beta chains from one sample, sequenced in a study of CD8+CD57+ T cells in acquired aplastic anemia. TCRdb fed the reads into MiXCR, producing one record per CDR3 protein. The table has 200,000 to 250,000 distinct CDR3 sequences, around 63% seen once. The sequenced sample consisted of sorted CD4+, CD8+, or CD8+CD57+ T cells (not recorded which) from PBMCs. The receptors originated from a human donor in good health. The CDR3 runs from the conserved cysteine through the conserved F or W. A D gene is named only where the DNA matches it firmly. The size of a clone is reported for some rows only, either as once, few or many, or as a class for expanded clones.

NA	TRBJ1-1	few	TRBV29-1	TGCAGCGTTGTACGGAACACTGAAGCTTTCTTT	CSVVRNTEAFF
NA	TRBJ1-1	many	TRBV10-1	TGCGCCAGCAGTGAGTCAAGGAACACTGAAGCTTTCTTT	CASSESRNTEAFF
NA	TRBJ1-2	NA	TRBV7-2	TGTGCCAGCACCTATGGCCGGGGGGCAGCTGGCTACACCTTC	CASTYGRGAAGYTF
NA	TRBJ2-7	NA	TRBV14	TGCGCCAGCAGCCAACATCTAGCCCACGAGCAGTACTTC	CASSQHLAHEQYF
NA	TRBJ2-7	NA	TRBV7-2	TGTGCCAGCAGCGGGGCCGGGACTGGTGGCTCCTACGAGCAGTACTTC	CASSGAGTGGSYEQYF
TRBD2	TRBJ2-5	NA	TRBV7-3	TGTGCCAGCAGCTTAGTAGCGGGGAGTGGTCCGGCCCAGTACTTC	CASSLVAGSGPAQYF
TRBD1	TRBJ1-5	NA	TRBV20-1	TGCAGTGCAGCCGGGACAGGGGGCGCGAATCAGCCCCAGCATTTT	CSAAGTGGANQPQHF
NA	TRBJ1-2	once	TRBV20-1	TGCAGTGCTAGACCCGTAGACTATGGCTACACCTTC	CSARPVDYGYTF
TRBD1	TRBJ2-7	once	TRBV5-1	TGCGCCAGCAGCTTGCTTAGGACAGGTTACTCCTACGAGCAGTACTTC	CASSLLRTGYSYEQYF
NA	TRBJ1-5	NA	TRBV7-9	TGTGCCAGCAGGAGGGGCTATTCCGTCAATCAGCCCCAGCATTTT	CASRRGYSVNQPQHF
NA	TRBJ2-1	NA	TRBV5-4	TGTGCCAGCAGCCAAGAATGGGGGAATTACAATGAGCAGTTCTTC	CASSQEWGNYNEQFF
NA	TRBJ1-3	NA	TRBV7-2	TGTGCCAGCAGCTTATCGGGTTTTGGAAACACCATATATTTT	CASSLSGFGNTIYF
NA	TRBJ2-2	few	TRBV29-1	TGCAGCGTTGGTAGGAGGGCCCCGAACACCGGGGAGCTGTTTTTT	CSVGRRAPNTGELFF
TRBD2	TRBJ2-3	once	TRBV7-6	TGTGCCAGCAGCTTAGAGGGCGGTGCGGGAGTACCGAATACGCAGTATTTT	CASSLEGGAGVPNTQYF
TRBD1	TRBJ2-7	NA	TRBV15	TGTGCCACCAGCAGATCCAGGGACAGGCACCCCTACGAGCAGTACTTC	CATSRSRDRHPYEQYF
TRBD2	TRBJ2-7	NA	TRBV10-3	TGTGCCATCAGAGGACTAGCGGAAAACTACGAGCAGTACTTC	CAIRGLAENYEQYF
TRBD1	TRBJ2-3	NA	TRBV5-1	TGCGCCAGCAGCTTGGGCGGGACAGGGGGATACGGCACAGATACGCAGTATTTT	CASSLGGTGGYGTDTQYF
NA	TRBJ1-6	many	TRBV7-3	TGTGCCAGCAGCTTAGGGGCAGGGACTAATTCACCCCTCCACTTT	CASSLGAGTNSPLHF
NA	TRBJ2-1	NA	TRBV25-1	TGTGCCAGCAGTGCTCCGAGCGGTTACAATGAGCAGTTCTTC	CASSAPSGYNEQFF
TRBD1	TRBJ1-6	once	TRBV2	TGTGCCAGCAGGAGGACAGGCTTCTCCTATAATTCACCCCTCCACTTT	CASRRTGFSYNSPLHF
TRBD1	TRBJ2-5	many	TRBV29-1	TGCAGCGCCCTGACAGGGGGCGCGGAGACCCAGTACTTC	CSALTGGAETQYF
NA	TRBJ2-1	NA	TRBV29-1	TGCAGCGTTGAAGATAAGGACGGATCCTACAATGAGCAGTTCTTC	CSVEDKDGSYNEQFF
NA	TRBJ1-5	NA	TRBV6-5	TGTGCCAGCAGGGACAGCTCCGACAATCAGCCCCAGCATTTT	CASRDSSDNQPQHF
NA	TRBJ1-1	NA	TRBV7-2	TGTGCCAGCAGCTTAACGGTAGCGACTGAAGCTTTCTTT	CASSLTVATEAFF
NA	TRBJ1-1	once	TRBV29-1	TGCAGCGTTGATCCCCAGGGGCAGAACACTGAAGCTTTCTTT	CSVDPQGQNTEAFF
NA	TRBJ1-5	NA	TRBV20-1	TGCAGTGCAGGGTCCCTCTCCAGCAATCAGCCCCAGCATTTT	CSAGSLSSNQPQHF
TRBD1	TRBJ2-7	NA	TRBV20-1	TGCAGTGTATTAGTCCGGGACAGGAACTACGAGCAGTACTTC	CSVLVRDRNYEQYF
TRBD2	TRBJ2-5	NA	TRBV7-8	TGTGCCAGCAGCCCTTACGAGCGGGAGAAAGAGACCCAGTACTTC	CASSPYEREKETQYF
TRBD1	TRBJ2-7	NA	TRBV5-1	TGTGCCAGCAGCTGGACAGGGGAATACTACGAGCAGTACTTC	CASSWTGEYYEQYF
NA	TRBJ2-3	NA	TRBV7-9	TGTGCCAGCAGCCCCTTGGGCGGGACCGGGGTGGATACGCAGTATTTT	CASSPLGGTGVDTQYF
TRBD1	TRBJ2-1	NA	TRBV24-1	TGTGCCACCAGTGACCTTACAACCGACAGGGGAAAAGTCAATGAGCAGTTCTTC	CATSDLTTDRGKVNEQFF
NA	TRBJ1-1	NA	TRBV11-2	TGTGCCAGCAGCTTCTCAGGGTTACCTGAAGCTTTCTTT	CASSFSGLPEAFF
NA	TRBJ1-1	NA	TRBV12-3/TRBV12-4	TGTGCCAGCTTCGTTGAGGGGTTGGGCACTGAAGCTTTCTTT	CASFVEGLGTEAFF
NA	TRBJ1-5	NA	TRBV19	TGTGCCAGTAAGGCCAGGGTAAGAGGGCCCCAGCATTTT	CASKARVRGPQHF
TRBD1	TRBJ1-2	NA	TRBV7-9	TGTGCCAGCAGCTTTGGGGGACAGGGGACCTATGGCTACACCTTC	CASSFGGQGTYGYTF
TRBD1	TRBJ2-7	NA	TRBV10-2	TGCGCCAGCAGCAACCCAGGGGGAAGCTCCTACGAGCAGTACTTC	CASSNPGGSSYEQYF